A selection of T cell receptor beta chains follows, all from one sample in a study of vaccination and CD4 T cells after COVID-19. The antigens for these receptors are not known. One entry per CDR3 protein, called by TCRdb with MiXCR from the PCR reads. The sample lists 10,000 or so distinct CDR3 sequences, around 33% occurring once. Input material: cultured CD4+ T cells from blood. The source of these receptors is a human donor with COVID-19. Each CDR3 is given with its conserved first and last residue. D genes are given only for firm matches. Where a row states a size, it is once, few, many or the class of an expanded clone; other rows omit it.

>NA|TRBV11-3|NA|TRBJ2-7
CASSRGTIQEQYF
TGTGCCAGCAGCAGAGGGACGATTCAAGAGCAGTACTTC
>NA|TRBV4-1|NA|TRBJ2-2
CASSQALANTGELFF
TGCGCCAGCAGCCAAGCACTAGCGAACACCGGGGAGCTGTTTTTT
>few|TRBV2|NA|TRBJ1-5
CASRRDMSQNQPQHF
TGTGCCAGCAGGCGGGACATGTCCCAGAATCAGCCCCAGCATTTT
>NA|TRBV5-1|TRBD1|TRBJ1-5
CASSPQGQGSQPQHF
TGCGCCAGCAGCCCGCAGGGACAGGGATCGCAGCCCCAGCATTTT
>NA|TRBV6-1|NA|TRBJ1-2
CASSRGENYGYTF
TGTGCCAGCAGTCGGGGAGAGAACTATGGCTACACCTTC
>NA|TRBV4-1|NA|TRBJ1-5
CASSRPQSNQPQHF
TGCGCCAGCAGCCGGCCACAGAGCAATCAGCCCCAGCATTTT
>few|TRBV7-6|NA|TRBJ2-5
CASSHGRAQETQYF
TGTGCCAGCAGCCATGGAAGAGCCCAAGAGACCCAGTACTTC
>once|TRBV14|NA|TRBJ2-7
CASSQDSGWDEQYF
TGTGCCAGCAGCCAAGATTCAGGGTGGGACGAGCAGTACTTC
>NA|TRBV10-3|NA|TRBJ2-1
CATPKGGSYNEQFF
TGTGCCACGCCCAAAGGGGGCTCCTACAATGAGCAGTTCTTC
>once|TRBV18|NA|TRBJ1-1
CASSPIRTGMNTEAFF
TGTGCCAGCTCACCAATAAGGACGGGGATGAACACTGAAGCTTTCTTT
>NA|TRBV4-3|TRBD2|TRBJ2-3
CASSQGGAGGDTQYF
TGCGCCAGCAGCCAAGGTGGAGCGGGAGGAGATACGCAGTATTTT